These T cell receptor beta chains were read from a single sample in a study of T cells in Graves' hyperthyroidism and ophthalmopathy. TCRdb reprocessed the multiplex PCR reads with MiXCR, giving one entry per CDR3 protein. The table shows some 490,000 distinct CDR3 sequences, with about 20% occurring only once. Material for sequencing was blood. These receptors came from a woman aged 70-85 years with Graves' ophthalmopathy. The CDR3 runs from the conserved cysteine through the conserved F or W.

TRBV28 | CASTTGGFNYGYTF
TRBV28 | CASSPQGGSLTGELFF
TRBV12-3/TRBV12-4 | CASSYPPGRRDQPQHF
TRBV29-1 | CSVEVRPAEQYF
TRBV11-2 | CASSSLPGLSTGELFF
TRBV30 | CAGQGTYEQYF
TRBV12-3/TRBV12-4 | CASSLQASGASYEQYF
TRBV12-3/TRBV12-4 | CASSPGRTNNQPQHF
TRBV2 | CASSIREGYTF
TRBV12-3/TRBV12-4 | CASSLGSGWPGANVLTF
TRBV20-1 | CSARDGVRGATGELFF
TRBV12-3/TRBV12-4 | CASRQRGSNSGNTIYF
TRBV16 | CASSQGLLPNEQFF
TRBV7-9 | CASSLRADTQYF
TRBV14 | CASRETARSYNEQFF
TRBV9 | CASSSSGGWEQFF
TRBV4-1 | CASSRGPGLAGTRTDTQYF
TRBV20-1 | CSATALNTEAFF
TRBV25-1 | CASSASTGGNTIYF
TRBV30 | CAWTWTTSPAPLHF
TRBV12-3/TRBV12-4 | CASTEHRPGQNYGYTF
TRBV2 | CASSTLSQYF
TRBV25-1 | CASSHGEADRYYGYTF
TRBV2 | CASRHTTGQGSYGYTF
TRBV28 | CASSWGGGALNGYTF
TRBV5-5 | CASSMDGQTYNEQFF
TRBV4-1 | CASSQGQARGYEQYF
TRBV6-1 | CASGMRGQPQHF
TRBV19 | CASSPRQGSPYEQYF
TRBV3-1 | CASSQGAVSTEAFF
TRBV28 | CASRPGGAYTEAFF
TRBV3-1 | CASSPSAGTNTDTQYF
TRBV20-1 | CSARNSGGYNEQFF
TRBV6-1 | CASSGGQGAREQYF
TRBV6-5 | CASSYLTYEQYF
TRBV7-2 | CASSSQGGFGGEQYF
TRBV9 | CASSAHIPLSDRGECSPLHF
TRBV20-1 | CSARDPVGGYEQYF
TRBV3-1 | CASSHFGQGFTEAFF
TRBV20-1 | CSAARTGIRSGELFF
TRBV29-1 | CSVRRSQETQYF
TRBV10-3 | CAISESEGNTEAFF